This T cell receptor (beta chain) was documented in a study of blood T cell repertoires in COVID-19. Study as a whole: Researchers got acute and convalescent COVID-19 samples from the United States, Italy and Spain. From T cells, B-cell-depleted T cells, or PBMCs came the material, which was cDNA or gDNA.

This clone appeared once. The CDR3 is 18 amino acids. Trimming pared 1 base from V and 0 bases from J, leaving 15 bases between. The germline V gene encodes CDR1 LGHNA and CDR2 YSLEER. In the authors' workflow: Reference gene primer amplification gave estimated nucleated cell counts. Libraries were prepared by immunoSEQ multiplex PCR; TCRdb keeps only in-frame clonotypes and omits some of them. That table supplies the V and J calls and clone size; D and trimming were determined from the DNA. The sample holds roughly 330,000 clones, 89% seen once. The TCR comes from a young man who had recovered from COVID-19. The rearrangement joins TRBV4-3 to TRBJ2-2; no clear D. Sequencing was carried out using peripheral blood. CDR3 sequence reads: CASSQVRLNAANTGELFF. The CDR3 DNA sequence: TGCGCCAGCAGCCAAGTGAGGCTTAACGCAGCGAACACCGGGGAGCTGTTTTTT.